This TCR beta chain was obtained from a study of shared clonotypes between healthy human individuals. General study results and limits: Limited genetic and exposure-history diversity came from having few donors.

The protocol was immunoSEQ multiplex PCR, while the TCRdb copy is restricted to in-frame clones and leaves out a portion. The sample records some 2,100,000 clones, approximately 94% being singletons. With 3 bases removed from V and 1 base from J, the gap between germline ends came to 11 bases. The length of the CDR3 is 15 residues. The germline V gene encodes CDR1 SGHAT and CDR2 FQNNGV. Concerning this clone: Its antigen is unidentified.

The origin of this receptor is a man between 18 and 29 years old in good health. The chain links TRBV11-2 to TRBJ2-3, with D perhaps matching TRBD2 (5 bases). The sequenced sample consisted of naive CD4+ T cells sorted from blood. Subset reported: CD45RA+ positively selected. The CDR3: CASSFRSGGTDTQYF. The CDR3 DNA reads TGTGCCAGCAGCTTCCGATCCGGGGGCACAGATACGCAGTATTTT.